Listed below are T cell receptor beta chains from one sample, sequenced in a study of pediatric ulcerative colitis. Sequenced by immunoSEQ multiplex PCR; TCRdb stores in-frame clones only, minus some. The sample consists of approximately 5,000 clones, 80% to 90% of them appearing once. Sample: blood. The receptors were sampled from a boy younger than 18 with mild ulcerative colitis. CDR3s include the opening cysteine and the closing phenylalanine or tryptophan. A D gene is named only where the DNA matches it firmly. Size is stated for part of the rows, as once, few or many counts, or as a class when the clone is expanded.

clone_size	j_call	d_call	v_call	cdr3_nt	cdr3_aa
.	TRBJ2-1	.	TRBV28	TGTGCCAGCACCCATTCCGGGGCCAAATACAATGAGCAGTTCTTC	CASTHSGAKYNEQFF
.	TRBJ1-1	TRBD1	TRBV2	TGTGCCAGCACCCCGACAGGGATTATTGAAGCTTTCTTT	CASTPTGIIEAFF
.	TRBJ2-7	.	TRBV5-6	TGTGCCAGCAGCTTGGGGGAGGACCCCTACGAGCAGTACTTC	CASSLGEDPYEQYF
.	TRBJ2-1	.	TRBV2	TGTGCCAGCAGCTCTGGGGTGTGGGTGGGGGAGCAGTTCTTC	CASSSGVWVGEQFF
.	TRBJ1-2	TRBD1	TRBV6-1	TGTGCCAGCAGTGTTCTGGGACAGCAGATTTCTAACTATGGCTACACCTTC	CASSVLGQQISNYGYTF
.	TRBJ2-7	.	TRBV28	TGTGCCAGCAGCTATCCCCCCAGCGGACCCTACTACGAGCAGTACTTC	CASSYPPSGPYYEQYF
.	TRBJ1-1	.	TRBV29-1	TGCAGCGTTGTGCCAGGGGCCGTCATGAACACTGAAGCTTTCTTT	CSVVPGAVMNTEAFF
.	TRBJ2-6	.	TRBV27	TGTGCCAGCAGTTGGAACGTACGGACTGAGTCTGGGGCCAACGTCCTGACTTTC	CASSWNVRTESGANVLTF
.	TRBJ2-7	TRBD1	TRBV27	TGTGCCAGCAGGGAACAGGGGGCCTCCTACGAGCAGTACTTC	CASREQGASYEQYF
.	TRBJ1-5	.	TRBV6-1	TGTGCCAGCAGCGCCGGGACATTTGAAGCCCAGCCCCAGCATTTT	CASSAGTFEAQPQHF
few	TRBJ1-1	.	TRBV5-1	TGCGCCAGCAGCTTACGGGTTCAGATGAACACTGAAGCTTTCTTT	CASSLRVQMNTEAFF
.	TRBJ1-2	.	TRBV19	TGTGCCAGTAGTATCTCTCAGGGGACCCACGGCTACACCTTC	CASSISQGTHGYTF
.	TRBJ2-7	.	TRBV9	TGTGCCAGCAGCGCAGAACCTTCAGGGTTTGAGCAGTACTTC	CASSAEPSGFEQYF
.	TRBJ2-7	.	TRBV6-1	TGTGCCAGCAGTGGGCAGACTCACTCCTACGAGCAGTACTTC	CASSGQTHSYEQYF
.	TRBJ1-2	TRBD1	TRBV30	TGTGCCTGGATGGGGACAGGGGGTAATGGCTACACCTTC	CAWMGTGGNGYTF
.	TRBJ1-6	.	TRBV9	TGTGCCAGCAGCGCTGGCAGCTCCTATAATTCACCCCTCCACTTT	CASSAGSSYNSPLHF
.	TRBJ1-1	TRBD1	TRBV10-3	TGTGCCATCAGTGAGGGGGGGGCTGGTGGAGGACAGGGAATAAGGTGGGGCCTGAACACTGAAGCTTTCTTT	CAISEGGAGGGQGIRWGLNTEAFF
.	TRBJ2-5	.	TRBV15	TGTGCCACCAGCAGAGATTTTAGGGATCAAGAGACCCAGTACTTC	CATSRDFRDQETQYF
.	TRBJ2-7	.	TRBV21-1	TGTGCCAGCAGCGACTCGGAGGGGCCGTACTCCTACGAGCAGTACTTC	CASSDSEGPYSYEQYF
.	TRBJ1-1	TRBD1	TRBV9	TGTGCCAGCTCGACAGGGTGGGACACTGAAGCTTTCTTT	CASSTGWDTEAFF
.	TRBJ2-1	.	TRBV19	TGTGCCAGTAGTACTTTCAGCCGGACAGACTCCTACAATGAGCAGTTCTTC	CASSTFSRTDSYNEQFF
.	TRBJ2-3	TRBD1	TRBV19	TGTGCCACCCGGGACAGGGACACAGATACGCAGTATTTT	CATRDRDTDTQYF
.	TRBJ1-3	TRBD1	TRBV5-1	TGCGCCAGCAGTATGGGACAGGGGACAGGAAACACCATATATTTT	CASSMGQGTGNTIYF
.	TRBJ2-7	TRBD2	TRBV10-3	TGTGCCATCAGTGAGACTAGCGGGATCCTCGGGTCCTACGAGCAGTACTTC	CAISETSGILGSYEQYF
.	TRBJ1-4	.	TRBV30	TGTGCCTGCGACACTAATGAAAAACTGTTTTTT	CACDTNEKLFF
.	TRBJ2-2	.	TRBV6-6	TGTGCCAGCTGCACAGGGTCAGGTACCGGGGAGCTGTTTTTT	CASCTGSGTGELFF
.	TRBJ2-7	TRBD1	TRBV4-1	TGCGCCAGCAGCCAGGAGGGACAGGGGCCCTACGAGCAGTACTTC	CASSQEGQGPYEQYF
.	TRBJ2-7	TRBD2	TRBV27	TGTGCCAGCACCCCCGGTGGGAGGGGATACGAGCAGTACTTC	CASTPGGRGYEQYF
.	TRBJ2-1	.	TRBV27	TGTGCCAGCAGGGCCGAGATTTTGGACAATGAGCAGTTCTTC	CASRAEILDNEQFF
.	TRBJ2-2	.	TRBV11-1	TGTGCCAGCAGCTTCCCCCGCGCGAACACCGGGGAGCTGTTTTTT	CASSFPRANTGELFF
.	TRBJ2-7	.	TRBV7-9	TGTGCCAGCAGCTTACGTACCTACGAGCAGTACTTC	CASSLRTYEQYF
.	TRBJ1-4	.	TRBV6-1	TGTGCCAGCAGTGTGGGGATAGCTAATGAAAAACTGTTTTTT	CASSVGIANEKLFF